This T cell receptor beta chain was documented in a study of blood T cell repertoires in COVID-19. Background on the study: Donors in the United States, Italy and Spain gave samples during acute or convalescent COVID-19. PBMCs, B-cell-depleted T cells, or T cells provided the cDNA or gDNA that made up the material.

Trimming left V 6 bases short and J 4 bases short, with 10 bases between. Germline CDR1 and CDR2: SNHLY and FYNNEI. The CDR3 consists of 12 residues. Original processing notes: Amplifying reference gene primers gave estimates of nucleated cell counts. Libraries were prepared by immunoSEQ multiplex PCR; TCRdb keeps only in-frame clonotypes and omits some of them. The V and J calls and clone size come from that table; D and trimming were worked out from the DNA. The table shows some 250,000 clones, with about four fifths occurring only once. The chain employs TRBV2 and TRBJ2-7; weak D call: TRBD1 (6 bases). The source is an elderly man with acute or convalescent COVID-19. The sequenced sample was peripheral blood. The chain's CDR3 is CASSNQGYEQYF. CDR3 DNA: TGTGCCAGCAGCAACCAGGGGTACGAGCAGTACTTC.